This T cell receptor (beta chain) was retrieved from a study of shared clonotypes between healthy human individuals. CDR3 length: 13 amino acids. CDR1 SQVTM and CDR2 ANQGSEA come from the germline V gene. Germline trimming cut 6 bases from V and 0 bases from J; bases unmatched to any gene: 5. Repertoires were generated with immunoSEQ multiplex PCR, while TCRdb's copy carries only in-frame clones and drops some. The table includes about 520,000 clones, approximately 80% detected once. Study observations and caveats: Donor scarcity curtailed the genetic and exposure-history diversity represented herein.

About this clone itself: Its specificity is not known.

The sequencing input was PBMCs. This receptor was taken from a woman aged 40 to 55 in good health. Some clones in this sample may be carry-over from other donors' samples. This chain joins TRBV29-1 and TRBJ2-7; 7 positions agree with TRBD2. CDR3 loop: CSVASGYSYEQYF. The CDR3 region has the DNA TGCAGCGTCGCTAGCGGCTACTCCTACGAGCAGTACTTC.